The 5 T cell receptor beta chains below all came from one sample that was sequenced in a study of identical twins. Each CDR3 protein is one row after TCRdb ran MiXCR on the 5' RACE reads. This sample has 640,000 or so distinct CDR3 sequences, with roughly 6% found just once. The sequenced sample consisted of naive T cells sorted from blood. These receptors were taken from a young man in good health.

The chain recombines TRBV15 with TRBJ2-6; 8 bases agree with TRBD1. The CDR3 runs to 17 residues. Per the germline V gene, CDR1 is LNHNV and CDR2 is YYDKDF (reference sequence). V lost 1 base to trimming and J lost 0 bases; unmatched junction nucleotides: 2. CDR3 residues: CATSRADRGSGANVLTF. The CDR3 coding sequence is TGTGCCACCAGCAGAGCTGACAGGGGCTCTGGGGCCAACGTCCTGACTTTC.

The chain has TRBV7-8 and TRBJ1-4, with unresolved D. Trimming left V 2 bases short and J 5 bases short, with 12 bases between. The CDR3 contains 15 residues. Germline CDR1 is SGHVS and CDR2 is FQNEAQ. The CDR3 sequence is CASSLYRLPNEKLFF. For the CDR3, the DNA is TGTGCCAGCAGCTTATACAGACTCCCCAATGAAAAACTGTTTTTT.

J is TRBJ2-5 and V is TRBV6-1; TRBD1 matches at 8 bases. Unmatched junction bases numbered 13, after V lost 5 bases and J lost 5 bases. The CDR3 consists of 16 residues. CDR1 MNHNS and CDR2 SASEGT come from the germline V gene. CDR3: CASSHGQGKDWETQYF. CDR3 DNA: TGTGCCAGCAGTCATGGACAGGGCAAGGATTGGGAGACCCAGTACTTC.

The chain has TRBV29-1 and TRBJ2-1; 10 bases are a match to TRBD2. This CDR3 has 16 amino acids. Trimming removed 6 bases from V and 9 bases from J; junction bases left unmatched: 17. The germline CDR1 and CDR2 sequences are SQVTM and ANQGSEA. CDR3: CSVDSGRASGEAEQFF. In nucleotides, the CDR3 is TGCAGCGTCGACAGCGGGAGGGCCTCAGGCGAAGCTGAGCAGTTCTTC.

The rearrangement uses TRBV6-1 and TRBJ2-5, with 9 bases identical to TRBD1. This CDR3 is built from 17 residues. The ends lost 7 bases at V and 3 bases at J; junction bases unmatched: 15. Per the germline V gene, CDR1 is MNHNS and CDR2 is SASEGT. The CDR3 DNA sequence: TGTGCCAGCAACTTGGACCCCCCGGGACAGGGAAAAGAGACCCAGTACTTC. Amino acid sequence: CASNLDPPGQGKETQYF.